This T cell receptor beta chain was captured in a study of CD8 T cells in Susac syndrome. Random hexamers primed reverse transcription of about 0.45 to 1 ug RNA. TCRdb analysed the immunoSEQ multiplex PCR reads with MiXCR anew, one entry per CDR3 protein. The profile covers roughly 200,000 distinct CDR3 sequences, with 85% to 95% appearing a single time and 0.085% to 0.1% taken by the ten largest. Trimming pared 2 bases from V and 5 bases from J, leaving 15 bases between. This CDR3 contains 14 residues. Per the germline V gene, CDR1 is SQVTM and CDR2 is ANQGSEA. This rearrangement joins TRBV29-1 to TRBJ2-5; TRBD1 might be the D (5 bases). What was sequenced was CD4+ T cells from PBMCs. This receptor was identified in a human donor with Susac syndrome. The CDR3 DNA reads TGCAGCGTTGAAAGGTCAGGGATCTGGGAGACCCAGTACTTC. Translating it yields CSVERSGIWETQYF.